This TCR beta chain was retrieved from a study of cytomegalovirus exposure and HLA in healthy donors. Regarding the study as a whole: Presence/absence analyses assumed roughly uniform sequencing depth across donors. TCR beta sequences reportedly predicted most subjects' HLA-A and HLA-B alleles accurately.

This clone has only a few counts. Its antigen is as yet unknown. Both 60 Vbeta primers and 13 Jbeta primers went into the PCR. Profiled with immunoSEQ multiplex PCR; TCRdb holds only in-frame clones, not every one. The sample has some 100,000 clones; 73% are singletons. The CDR3 sequence is 14 residues long. The sequenced sample consisted of PBMCs. The sequence came from a man aged 35 to 55 in good health and CMV-seronegative. The genes are TRBV21-1 and TRBJ1-4. TRBV21-1 is recorded as a pseudogene. This chain's CDR3 is CARTGAGTNEKLFF. DNA for the CDR3: TGTGCCAGAACGGGTGCCGGGACTAATGAAAAACTGTTTTTT.